This record covers a single TCR beta chain. TCRdb's copy holds only in-frame clones and misses some; the assay was immunoSEQ multiplex PCR. The sample holds hundreds of thousands of clones; around nine tenths are singletons and the top ten take 1.5% to 2%. The data originate from a study of blood T cell repertoires in COVID-19. The length of the CDR3 is 14 residues. Trimming stripped 7 bases from V and 2 bases from J, with 14 bases between. Germline V CDR1 and CDR2: WSHSY, SAAADI. The chain combines TRBV10-2 with TRBJ1-1; TRBD1 is a possible D gene (5 bases). The receptor comes from a woman aged 50 to 65 who had recovered from COVID-19. Sequenced: PBMCs or T cells enriched from blood (not recorded which). The CDR3 sequence is CASTSGGGNTEAFF. The CDR3 DNA reads TGCGCCAGCACGTCGGGCGGGGGAAACACTGAAGCTTTCTTT.